The table lists the clone carrying this T cell receptor beta chain with many counts. These data come from a study of T-cell reconstitution after alpha-beta-depleted transplantation in children. V was trimmed by 5 bases and J by 5 bases, leaving 16 bases between them. CDR1 MNHEY and CDR2 SMNVEV come from the germline V gene (reference sequence). The CDR3 covers 15 residues. Researchers prepared the TCRbeta library using unique molecular identifiers, the study reports. TCRdb used MiXCR to reprocess the PCR reads, holding one entry per CDR3 protein. The data show over 85,000 distinct CDR3 sequences, 10% seen once.

This receptor was taken from a human donor who donated a stem cell graft to a child with acute lymphoblastic leukemia. V and J are TRBV27 and TRBJ2-1, with D perhaps matching TRBD1 (5 bases). The specimen comprised PBMCs from the stem cell graft donor, sampled from the stem cell graft. The CDR3 loop is CASSLPRQTNNEQFF. CDR3 bases: TGTGCCAGCAGTCTTCCTCGACAGACAAACAATGAGCAGTTCTTC.